The 28 T cell receptor beta chains presented below share a single source sample, sequenced in a study of T cells in Graves' hyperthyroidism and ophthalmopathy. Template material for amplifying TCR beta CDR3 regions consisted of RNA transcripts. HTBI primers were used for first-round RT-PCR of the TCR CDR3. One entry per CDR3 protein, called by TCRdb with MiXCR from the multiplex PCR reads. The sample lists hundreds of thousands of distinct CDR3 sequences; roughly 50% were seen once. The sequencing input was peripheral blood or thyroid tissue (not recorded which). The receptors derive from a woman between 18 and 30 years old with Graves' hyperthyroidism.

This clonotype came up a few times. V is TRBV24-1 and J is TRBJ1-1; tentative D call: TRBD1 (5 bases). Trimming took off 10 bases at V and 0 bases at J, with 20 bases between the two ends. The CDR3 loop spans 16 amino acids. CDR1 is KGHDR, CDR2 SFDVKD, per germline. CDR3 protein: CATSVKIRGMNTEAFF. The DNA for the CDR3 is TGTGCCACTTCCGTCAAAATCCGGGGCATGAACACTGAAGCTTTCTTT.

V and J are TRBV5-1 and TRBJ2-7; 7 bases line up with TRBD2. CDR1 is SGHRS, CDR2 YFSETQ, per germline. The ends lost 0 bases at V and 0 bases at J; junction bases unmatched: 6. The CDR3 runs to 16 residues. The CDR3, as DNA: TGCGCCAGCAGCTTGGAGTACCTAGCGGACTCCTACGAGCAGTACTTC. Translated: CASSLEYLADSYEQYF.

V and J are TRBV19 and TRBJ2-7; 8 nucleotides agree with TRBD2. CDR1 LNHDA and CDR2 SQIVND come from the germline V gene (reference sequence). V gave up 5 bases and J gave up 3 bases; unmatched junction bases: 6. The CDR3 covers 14 residues. CDR3 in amino acids: CASSSAGGVYEQYF. Here the CDR3 DNA reads TGTGCCAGTAGTTCGGCGGGAGGTGTCTACGAGCAGTACTTC.

The chain recombines TRBV7-2 with TRBJ2-7, with D perhaps TRBD1 or TRBD2 (5 bases each). This CDR3 comprises 14 residues. CDR1 is SGHTA and CDR2 is FQGNSA in the germline V gene. Between the trimmed V and J ends, which lost 5 bases and 2 bases, there was a span of 13 bases. The CDR3 DNA sequence: TGTGCCAGCAGCCAATGGGACGGCACCTACGAGCAGTACTTC. Protein: CASSQWDGTYEQYF.

The rearrangement links TRBV29-1 to TRBJ2-3; 7 bases are shared with TRBD1. This CDR3 is built from 12 residues. Germline trimming cut 6 bases from V and 2 bases from J; bases unmatched to any gene: 2. Per germline, CDR1 SQVTM and CDR2 ANQGSEA. The CDR3: CSVDRDTDTQYF. The CDR3 DNA reads as TGCAGCGTAGACAGGGACACAGATACGCAGTATTTT.

The V gene is TRBV7-3, the J gene TRBJ2-5, with 7 bases lining up with TRBD2. Judging by the DNA end, TRBJ2-1 fits better; the J call may be wrong. The CDR3 runs to 13 residues. In germline, CDR1 is SGHTA, CDR2 FQGTGA. CDR3: CASTLLADNEQFF. The CDR3 DNA reads TGTGCCAGCACCCTTCTAGCGGACAATGAGCAGTTCTTC.

Remarks on this clonotype: This sequence may be a read error, since a much larger clone differs from it by one base. This chain links TRBV14 with TRBJ1-2; D is unclear. Germline loops: CDR1 SGHDN, CDR2 FVKESK. The CDR3 is 14 residues long. The CDR3: CASNQVRGPGGYTF. The CDR3 DNA follows: TGTGCCAGCAACCAAGTACGAGGTCCCGGAGGCTACACCTTC.

This clonotype was seen repeatedly, ten times or more. The V gene is TRBV29-1, the J gene TRBJ1-1, with D possibly being TRBD1 (6 bases). Trimming shortened V by 6 bases and J by 4 bases, and 18 bases separated the two germline ends. Germline-derived CDR1 and CDR2 are SQVTM and ANQGSEA. This CDR3 region has 14 residues. CDR3 region: CSVSDRRSGTEAFF. The CDR3 coding sequence is TGCAGCGTCTCTGACAGGCGGTCGGGCACTGAAGCTTTCTTT.

The chain employs TRBV5-1 and TRBJ2-7; D perhaps matches TRBD1 (6 bases). The CDR3 is made up of 14 amino acids. Trimming left V 0 bases short and J 3 bases short, with 10 bases between. Germline CDR1 SGHRS, CDR2 YFSETQ. The CDR3: CASSLGQDFYEQYF. CDR3 sequence (DNA): TGCGCCAGCAGCTTGGGACAGGACTTCTACGAGCAGTACTTC.

This clonotype was counted between two and nine times. This chain joins TRBV25-1 and TRBJ1-2, with 9 bases lining up with TRBD1. The junction had 9 bases not matched to a gene; V was cut back by 8 bases and J by 8 bases. This CDR3 has 13 amino acids. Per germline, CDR1 MGHDK and CDR2 SYGVNS. The CDR3 protein is CASSGTGFGGYTF. The CDR3 nucleotides are TGTGCCAGCTCCGGGACAGGGTTCGGAGGCTACACCTTC.

The chain couples TRBV12-3 or TRBV12-4 to TRBJ2-5; a weak D match, TRBD2 (5 bases). The CDR3 is 16 residues long. Trimming stripped 2 bases from V and 2 bases from J, with 15 bases between. This chain's CDR3 is CASSLSGYDRQETQYF. CDR3 in DNA: TGTGCCAGCAGTTTAAGCGGCTACGATCGGCAAGAGACCCAGTACTTC.

The rearrangement links TRBV12-3 or TRBV12-4 to TRBJ2-7; D is ambiguous. CDR3 size: 13 residues. V was pared by 6 bases and J by 5 bases, with 14 bases between. The CDR3 DNA reads as TGTGCCAGCAGCCCCTCCGAGAGGCACGAGCAGTACTTC. Its protein is CASSPSERHEQYF.

This clonotype was seen more than once but under ten times. The chain joins TRBV7-8 to TRBJ2-7; perhaps TRBD2 as D (6 bases). The CDR3 totals 15 residues. The germline gives CDR1 SGHVS, CDR2 FQNEAQ. Trimming shortened V by 1 base and J by 0 bases, and 10 bases separated the two germline ends. CDR3: CASSLGLGSSYEQYF. The CDR3 nucleotides read TGTGCCAGCAGCTTAGGACTAGGGAGCTCCTACGAGCAGTACTTC.

The chain is built from TRBV20-1 and TRBJ2-7; weak D call: TRBD2 (5 bases). Germline CDR1 reads DFQATT; CDR2 reads SNEGSKA (reference sequence). This CDR3 spans 13 amino acids. V lost 6 bases to trimming and J lost 4 bases, with 16 bases between them. This CDR3 is CSAQPAEGYEQYF. The CDR3, as DNA: TGCAGTGCACAACCAGCGGAAGGGTACGAGCAGTACTTC.

In this sample, this clonotype turned up many times. The genes are TRBV10-3 and TRBJ2-5; unclear D gene. The V end lost 2 bases, the J end lost 5 bases, and 15 bases lay between the germline ends. The CDR3 extends over 15 amino acids. Germline values: CDR1 ENHRY, CDR2 SYGVKD. CDR3 sequence: CAISEPRLDRETQYF. Written as DNA, the CDR3 is TGTGCCATCAGTGAGCCTAGGCTGGACCGGGAGACCCAGTACTTC.

The CDR3 sequence is CAAGGRNTEAFF. DNA for the CDR3: TGTGCTGCAGGGGGCAGGAACACTGAAGCTTTCTTT. The chain is built from TRBV7-3 and TRBJ1-1, with 8 bases aligning to TRBD1. This CDR3 is 12 amino acids long. Germline CDR1 is SGHTA and CDR2 is FQGTGA.

The chain recombines TRBV7-9 with TRBJ1-2; 10 nucleotides agree with TRBD1. V shed 2 bases, J shed 6 bases, and the junction held 12 bases outside the gene matches. The CDR3 length is 17 residues. The germline V gene has CDR1 SEHNR and CDR2 FQNEAQ (reference sequence). CDR3 sequence (DNA): TGTGCCAGCAGCTTATCATTTGGGAGGACAGGGGGTGATGGCTACACCTTC. Its protein is CASSLSFGRTGGDGYTF.

This clonotype was seen a few times. The chain uses TRBV2 and TRBJ1-5; a possible D gene is TRBD1 (6 bases). Germline loops: CDR1 SNHLY, CDR2 FYNNEI. V gave up 5 bases and J gave up 5 bases, with 19 bases separating them. The CDR3 is 16 residues long. DNA for the CDR3: TGTGCCAGCAGTACCGGACAGCGTTATACGGATCAGCCCCAGCATTTT. Protein product: CASSTGQRYTDQPQHF.

This clonotype has just a few counts. The chain links TRBV25-1 to TRBJ1-6; 10 bases align to TRBD1. With 8 bases clipped from V and 6 bases from J, the junction kept 4 bases outside the gene matches. There are 14 residues in the CDR3. CDR1 and CDR2 (germline): MGHDK, SYGVNS. DNA of the CDR3: TGTGCCAGCGTGGGACAGGGGACTAATTCACCCCTCCACTTT. It yields the protein CASVGQGTNSPLHF.

This clonotype was detected only a few times. V and J are TRBV13 and TRBJ2-5; D is perhaps TRBD2 (5 bases). CDR1 and CDR2 (germline): PRHDT, FYEKMQ (reference sequence). The CDR3 runs to 14 residues. V was clipped by 3 bases and J by 1 base, with 9 bases between them. The CDR3: CASSLEDTQETQYF. The DNA of the CDR3 is TGTGCCAGCAGCTTGGAGGATACCCAAGAGACCCAGTACTTC.

This clonotype has only a few counts. This chain links TRBV19 with TRBJ2-7; D may correspond to TRBD1 or TRBD2 (5 bases each). Trimming took 9 bases from V and 2 from J, leaving 17 bases between them. This CDR3 comprises 14 residues. Germline V gene sequence: CDR1 LNHDA, CDR2 SQIVND (reference sequence). The CDR3 DNA reads as TGTGCCAGCAGTTTGCAGGGACCAGCCTACGAGCAGTACTTC. This sequence encodes CASSLQGPAYEQYF.

This chain links TRBV29-1 with TRBJ2-5, with a weak D call TRBD2 (6 bases). Trimming took off 6 bases at V and 1 base at J, with 24 bases between the two ends. The CDR3 has 17 residues. Germline lookup yields CDR1 SQVTM and CDR2 ANQGSEA. Here the CDR3 reads CSVQRTSPRGVQETQYF. The CDR3, as DNA: TGCAGCGTCCAAAGAACTAGTCCTCGCGGGGTCCAAGAGACCCAGTACTTC.

At least ten counts were recorded for this clonotype. A much more abundant neighbour one base away suggests this may be a read error. V is TRBV10-3 and J is TRBJ2-2, with D possibly matching TRBD1 (5 bases). The germline CDR1 and CDR2 sequences are ENHRY and SYGVKD. Trimming cost V 3 bases and J 6 bases, with 8 bases left between them. CDR3 length equals 13 residues. Here the CDR3 DNA reads TGTGCCATCAGTGACAGGGTCGCCGGGGAGCTGTTTTTT. Its protein is CAISDRVAGELFF.

The chain employs TRBV5-1 and TRBJ1-5; the D is unclear. The CDR3 sequence is 12 residues long. Germline CDR1 is SGHRS and CDR2 is YFSETQ. Trimming took 0 bases from V and 14 from J, leaving 12 bases between them. The CDR3 sequence: CASSLEERAEHF. The CDR3 DNA follows: TGCGCCAGCAGCTTGGAGGAGAGGGCTGAGCATTTT.

The chain recombines TRBV7-9 with TRBJ2-1, with a possible D match to TRBD2 (6 bases). The CDR3 is made up of 14 amino acids. Per germline, CDR1 SEHNR and CDR2 FQNEAQ (reference sequence). Trimming cost V 5 bases and J 7 bases, with 15 bases left between them. The CDR3 protein is CASSAGLHGNEQFF. The CDR3, as DNA: TGTGCCAGCAGCGCGGGACTGCACGGTAATGAGCAGTTCTTC.

In this sample, this clonotype turned up many times. This sequence joins TRBV25-1 and TRBJ2-7; 12 bases align to TRBD1. There are 20 residues in the CDR3. After removal of 4 bases from V and 6 bases from J, the junction contained 22 bases not matched to a gene. Per the germline V gene, CDR1 is MGHDK and CDR2 is SYGVNS. The CDR3 coding sequence is TGTGCCAGCAGTGGTCTTCGCGGGACAGGGGGCCACAAAGCGGGATTCGAGCAGTACTTC. This gives the protein CASSGLRGTGGHKAGFEQYF.

This clonotype came up a few times. The gene calls are TRBV19 and TRBJ1-1; D may be TRBD1 (5 bases). V shed 5 bases and J shed 0 bases, with 13 bases lying between them. CDR3 length: 15 residues. Germline V lookup: CDR1 LNHDA, CDR2 SQIVND (reference sequence). As DNA, the CDR3 is TGTGCCAGTAGTCTTTCAGGGCGCATGAACACTGAAGCTTTCTTT. It encodes CASSLSGRMNTEAFF.

The J gene is TRBJ2-6, the V gene TRBV15; no clear D gene. In germline, CDR1 is LNHNV, CDR2 YYDKDF (reference sequence). The germline V and J ends were trimmed by 5 bases and 2 bases, with 7 bases remaining between them. This CDR3 has 14 residues. DNA for the CDR3: TGTGCCACCAGCGCGGCCGCTGGGGCCAACGTCCTGACTTTC. Amino acid sequence: CATSAAAGANVLTF.